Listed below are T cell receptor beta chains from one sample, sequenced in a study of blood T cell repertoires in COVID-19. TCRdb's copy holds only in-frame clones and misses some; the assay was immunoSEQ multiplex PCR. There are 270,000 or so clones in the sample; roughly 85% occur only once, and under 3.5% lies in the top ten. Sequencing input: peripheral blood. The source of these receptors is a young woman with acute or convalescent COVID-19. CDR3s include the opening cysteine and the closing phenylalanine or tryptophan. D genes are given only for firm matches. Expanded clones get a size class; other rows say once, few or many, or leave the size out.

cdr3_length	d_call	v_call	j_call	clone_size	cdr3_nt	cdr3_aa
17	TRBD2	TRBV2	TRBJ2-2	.	TGTGCCAGCAGTGATGGCCCCGGGCTAGCGGGGACCGGGGAGCTGTTTTTT	CASSDGPGLAGTGELFF
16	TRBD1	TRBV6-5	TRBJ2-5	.	TGTGCCAGCAGTTTCCCGGGACAGGGGGCCCAAGAGACCCAGTACTTC	CASSFPGQGAQETQYF
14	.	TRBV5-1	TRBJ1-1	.	TGCGCCAGCAGCGTGGTGTCGGGGAACACTGAAGCTTTCTTT	CASSVVSGNTEAFF
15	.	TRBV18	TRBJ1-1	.	TGTGCCAGCTCACCTTCCTCCCGACAGAACACTGAAGCTTTCTTT	CASSPSSRQNTEAFF
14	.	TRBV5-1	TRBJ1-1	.	TGCGCCAGCAGCTCCATCGGGATGAACACTGAAGCTTTCTTT	CASSSIGMNTEAFF
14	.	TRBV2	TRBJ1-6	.	TGTGCCAGCACACAAACAGGGAATGATTCACCCCTCCACTTT	CASTQTGNDSPLHF
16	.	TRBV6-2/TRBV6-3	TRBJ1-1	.	TGTGCCAGCAGTTTGGATCCGACAGGAATGAACACTGAAGCTTTCTTT	CASSLDPTGMNTEAFF
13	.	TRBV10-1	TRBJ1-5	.	TGCGCCAGCAGTGATTCAGGGATTCAGCCCCAGCATTTT	CASSDSGIQPQHF
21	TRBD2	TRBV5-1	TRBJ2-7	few	TGCGCCAGCAGAGGGATCGAAAGACTAGCGGCAACCGACTTGAGCTCCTACGAGCAGTACTTC	CASRGIERLAATDLSSYEQYF
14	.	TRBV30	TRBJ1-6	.	TGTGCCTGGAGGCCAGGGGATCTATGGTCACCCCTCCACTTT	CAWRPGDLWSPLHF
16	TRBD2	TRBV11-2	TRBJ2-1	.	TGTGCCAGCAGCCTGCCTAGCGGGAGTTTATACAATGAGCAGTTCTTC	CASSLPSGSLYNEQFF
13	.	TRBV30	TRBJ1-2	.	TGTGCCTGGAGTATCGTTATGAGAGATGGCTACACCTTC	CAWSIVMRDGYTF
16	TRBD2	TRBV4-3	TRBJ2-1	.	TGCGCCAGCAGCCAAGGACTAGCGGGCCCCGACAATGAGCAGTTCTTC	CASSQGLAGPDNEQFF
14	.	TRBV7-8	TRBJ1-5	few	TGTGCCAGCAGGATGGAGGGTAGCAATCAGCCCCAGCATTTT	CASRMEGSNQPQHF
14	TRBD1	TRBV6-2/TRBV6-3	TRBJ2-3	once	TGTGCCAGCAGCCCCGGGACAGAATTAGATACGCAGTATTTT	CASSPGTELDTQYF
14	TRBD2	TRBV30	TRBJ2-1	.	TGTGCCTGGAGCGGGACTAGTCTCTCCAGTGAGCAGTTCTTC	CAWSGTSLSSEQFF
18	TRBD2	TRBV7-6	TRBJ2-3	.	TGTGCCAGCAGCTTAGCGCTGGTTAGCGGGCCGCAAGGGGATACGCAGTATTTT	CASSLALVSGPQGDTQYF
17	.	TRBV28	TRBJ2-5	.	TGTGCCAGCAGTTTTTCAATTATGCAGGGCATCCAAGAGACCCAGTACTTC	CASSFSIMQGIQETQYF
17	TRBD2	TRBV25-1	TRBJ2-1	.	TGTGCCAGCAGTGACGACCCGGGACTAGGAAAATACAATGAGCAGTTCTTC	CASSDDPGLGKYNEQFF
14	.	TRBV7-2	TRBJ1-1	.	TGTGCCAGCAGCTTATTGGAGATGAACACTGAAGCTTTCTTT	CASSLLEMNTEAFF
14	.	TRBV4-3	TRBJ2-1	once	TGCGCCAGCAGCCAAGAGGGCCCCTACAATGAGCAGTTCTTC	CASSQEGPYNEQFF
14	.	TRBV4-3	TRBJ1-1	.	TGCGCCAGCAGCCACGAGGGACACCCGAATGAAGCTTTCTTT	CASSHEGHPNEAFF
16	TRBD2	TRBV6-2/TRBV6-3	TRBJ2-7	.	TGTGCCAGCAGTTACCTCGGACTAGCGGGAGTCTTCGAGCAGTACTTC	CASSYLGLAGVFEQYF
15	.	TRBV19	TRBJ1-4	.	TGTGCCAGTAGTATAGTGGGAACAGGGAATGAAAAACTGTTTTTT	CASSIVGTGNEKLFF
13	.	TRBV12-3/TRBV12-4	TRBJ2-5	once	TGTGCCAGCAGCCCTACCCTCACAGAGACCCAGTACTTC	CASSPTLTETQYF
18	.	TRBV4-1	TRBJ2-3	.	TGCGCCAGCAGCCAAGAAATTGGAGGGACAGCACACACAGATACGCAGTATTTT	CASSQEIGGTAHTDTQYF
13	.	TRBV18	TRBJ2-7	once	TGTGCCAGCTCACCTGCAGGGGACTACGAGCAGTACTTC	CASSPAGDYEQYF